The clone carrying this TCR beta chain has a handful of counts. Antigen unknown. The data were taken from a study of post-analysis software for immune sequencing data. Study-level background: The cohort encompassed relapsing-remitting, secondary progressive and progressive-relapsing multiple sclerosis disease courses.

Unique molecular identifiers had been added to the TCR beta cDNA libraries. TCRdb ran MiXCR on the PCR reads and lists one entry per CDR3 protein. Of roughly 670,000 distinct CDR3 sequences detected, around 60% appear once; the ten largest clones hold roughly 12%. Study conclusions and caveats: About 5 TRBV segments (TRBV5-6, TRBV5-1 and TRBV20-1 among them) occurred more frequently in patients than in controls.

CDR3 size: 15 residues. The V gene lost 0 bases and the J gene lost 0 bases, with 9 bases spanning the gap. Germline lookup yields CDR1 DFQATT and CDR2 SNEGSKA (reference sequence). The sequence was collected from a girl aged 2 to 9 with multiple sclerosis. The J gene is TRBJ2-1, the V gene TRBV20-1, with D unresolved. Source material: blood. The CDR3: CSARDTFSSYNEQFF. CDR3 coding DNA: TGCAGTGCTAGAGATACCTTCAGCTCCTACAATGAGCAGTTCTTC.